The T cell receptor beta chain under discussion was sequenced for a study of T cell repertoires in cytomegalovirus infection. Via MiXCR, TCRdb re-called the reads, giving one row per CDR3 protein. The sample yields some 400,000 distinct CDR3 sequences, 15% to 20% seen once. Germline CDR1 and CDR2: SGHVS and FQNEAQ. V lost 1 base to trimming and J lost 2 bases, with 11 bases between them. The CDR3 length is 15 residues. The TCR was taken from a human donor in good health (CMV status not recorded). Some clones in this sample may be carry-over from other donors' samples. Source material: PBMCs. The chain is built from TRBV7-8 and TRBJ1-1; D unresolved. CDR3 sequence: CASSLGSRSNTEAFF. The CDR3 nucleotides read TGTGCCAGCAGCTTAGGGTCCAGGAGCAACACTGAAGCTTTCTTT.